This TCR beta chain was obtained from a study of cytomegalovirus exposure and HLA in healthy donors. For the study at large: Among the approximately 370 donors who were genotyped, about 79% fell in the genetic ancestry cluster that is associated with self-reported Caucasian donors.

Germline lookup yields CDR1 MDHEN and CDR2 SYDVKM. The CDR3 length is 15 residues. The V end lost 4 bases, the J end lost 0 bases, and 12 bases lay between the germline ends. The PCR had 60 Vbeta and 13 Jbeta primers. TCRdb's copy holds only in-frame clones and misses some; the assay was immunoSEQ multiplex PCR. The sample has 150,000 to 250,000 clones, roughly 79% seen once. Sequenced input: PBMCs. The TCR sequence derives from a man aged 30 to 45 in good health and CMV-seronegative. The chain couples TRBV28 to TRBJ1-2, with no clear D. The CDR3 reads CASSSNPRTNYGYTF. As DNA, the CDR3 is TGTGCCAGCAGTTCTAACCCCCGAACTAACTATGGCTACACCTTC.